The rows below give T cell receptor beta chains drawn from one sample of a study of cytomegalovirus exposure and HLA in healthy donors. Sequencing used immunoSEQ multiplex PCR; TCRdb keeps in-frame clones, though not all of them. Of about 140,000 clones listed, approximately 80% are singletons. Sequenced sample: PBMCs. Receptors were obtained from a woman between 40 and 50 years old in good health and CMV-seropositive. CDR3s include the opening cysteine and the closing phenylalanine or tryptophan. The order of the fields is D gene, J gene, V gene, CDR3 length, clone size, CDR3 protein, CDR3 DNA. The D gene is left open where the match is weak. Size is stated for part of the rows, as once, few or many counts, or as a class when the clone is expanded.

D: -; J: TRBJ2-1; V: TRBV27; length: 16; size: -; CDR3: CASSFLPLSSYNEQFF; DNA: TGTGCCAGCAGTTTTCTACCGCTAAGCTCCTACAATGAGCAGTTCTTC
D: -; J: TRBJ2-1; V: TRBV18; length: 18; size: -; CDR3: CASSLRARERSSYNEQFF; DNA: TGTGCCAGCTCCCTCCGGGCACGGGAGAGGAGCTCCTACAATGAGCAGTTCTTC
D: TRBD2; J: TRBJ2-7; V: TRBV4-1; length: 17; size: -; CDR3: CASSQGSFGAGGYEQYF; DNA: TGCGCCAGCAGCCAAGGGTCGTTTGGGGCGGGGGGATACGAGCAGTACTTC
D: -; J: TRBJ2-1; V: TRBV5-1; length: 14; size: -; CDR3: CASSLTNANNEQFF; DNA: TGCGCCAGCAGCTTGACTAACGCGAACAATGAGCAGTTCTTC
D: -; J: TRBJ2-6; V: TRBV19; length: 18; size: once; CDR3: CASSRVWASASGANVLTF; DNA: TGTGCCAGTAGTAGGGTATGGGCATCAGCCTCTGGGGCCAACGTCCTGACTTTC
D: -; J: TRBJ1-1; V: TRBV27; length: 16; size: -; CDR3: CASSFGRGRRNTEAFF; DNA: TGTGCCAGCAGTTTCGGCCGGGGGAGGCGGAACACTGAAGCTTTCTTT
D: TRBD1; J: TRBJ2-3; V: TRBV28; length: 15; size: -; CDR3: CASITGGNRGDTQYF; DNA: TGTGCCAGCATAACAGGGGGCAATCGAGGAGATACGCAGTATTTT
D: -; J: TRBJ2-3; V: TRBV19; length: 12; size: -; CDR3: CASTARGDTQYF; DNA: TGTGCCAGTACCGCGCGAGGAGATACGCAGTATTTT
D: -; J: TRBJ1-1; V: TRBV5-1; length: 14; size: -; CDR3: CASSATGSNTEAFF; DNA: TGCGCCAGCAGCGCCACAGGTTCTAACACTGAAGCTTTCTTT
D: -; J: TRBJ1-1; V: TRBV18; length: 15; size: -; CDR3: CASSPEGEGSTEAFF; DNA: TGTGCCAGCTCACCAGAGGGGGAGGGGAGCACTGAAGCTTTCTTT
D: -; J: TRBJ2-5; V: TRBV7-3; length: 15; size: -; CDR3: CASSLTPDYQETQYF; DNA: TGTGCCAGCAGCTTAACCCCGGACTACCAAGAGACCCAGTACTTC